The present TCR beta chain was sequenced within a study of blood T cell repertoires in COVID-19 (TCRdb year 2020). As for the study more broadly: Samples covering the acute and convalescent phases of COVID-19 were provided by collaborators in the United States, Italy and Spain. The prospective study material was composed of cDNA or gDNA derived from T cells, B-cell-depleted T cells, or PBMCs. Subjects who had been exposed to COVID-19, were actively infected with it, or had recovered from it provided the deeply sampled blood TCRbeta repertoires that made up the dataset. The repertoires were released in a freely available public database intended as a resource for research on the immune response to SARS-CoV-2. The samples were drawn from the first 160 participants of the ongoing ImmuneRACE study and from about 1,200 subjects provided by 6 global collaborators. Sample metadata almost always included a de-identified subject ID, COVID-19 status, age in years and sex. Where available, HLA class I and class II types were obtained from metadata supplied by the sample provider rather than from assay-based typing. What the study reported, not specific to this receptor: The amount of clinical and demographic metadata varied by source and participant and was provided uncurated.

Enrolling through a virtual design, the prospective study's participants ranged in age from about 18 to 100 years and lived across approximately 25 United States geographic areas. Cohort assignment in the prospective study relied on participant-reported clinical history from a screening survey and a study questionnaire. In the prospective study, mobile phlebotomists collected whole blood, serum and a nasopharyngeal or oropharyngeal swab from each participant. Additional blood draws and questionnaires over an approximately two-month period could optionally be provided by prospective study participants. Before DNA extraction, blood samples from the prospective study were shipped at room temperature or frozen. The immunoSEQ Assay, a bias-controlled multiplex PCR, was used to amplify TCRbeta CDR3 regions from genomic DNA. On the study's bioinformatics: Nucleated cell counts per sample were estimated from amplification of reference gene primers within the assay. To quantify the absolute abundance of each unique TCRbeta CDR3 rearrangement, sequence reads were collapsed and filtered. For each sample, productive Simpson clonality was calculated as the square root of Simpson's diversity index over productive rearrangements. As stored in TCRdb, this immuneACCESS dataset retains in-frame rearrangements with V and J assigned. A fraction of the clones does not appear; measured against another copy, unresolved V genes explain less than half of the discrepancy, and the remainder lacks a known reason. V, J and clone size are taken as reported in that table, and D and trimming were inferred from the DNA itself. The sample has 230,000 or so clones on record, around 89% of them singletons. The ten largest clonotypes hold over 2% of the sample.

V lost 7 bases and J lost 1 base; the stretch between them is 10 bases long. CDR1 is given as SQVTM and CDR2 as ANQGSEA, both from the germline V gene. The CDR3 measures 12 amino acids from cysteine to phenylalanine. The CDR3 DNA has 36 bases and is translated from base 1. Remarks on this clone: The antigen it binds to is not known. Base qualities are not provided; no much larger clone lies one nucleotide away.

The sequence joins TRBV29-1 to TRBJ1-2, with TRBD1 as a weak D call on 5 bases. The receptor's source is a woman aged 35 to 49 with acute COVID-19. The sample comprised PBMCs or T cells enriched from blood (not recorded which). The CDR3 reads as follows: CSAWDFNYGYTF. The nucleotides are TGCAGCGCATGGGACTTTAACTATGGCTACACCTTC.